This T cell receptor (beta chain) was retrieved from a study of blood T cell repertoires in COVID-19. Per the original data handling: Amplifying reference gene primers gave estimates of nucleated cell counts. Libraries were prepared by immunoSEQ multiplex PCR; TCRdb keeps only in-frame clonotypes and omits some of them. V, J and clone size reflect that table, while D and trimming were determined from the DNA. The table lists around 280,000 clones, approximately 91% of them singletons, with about 11% in the top ten. The CDR3 spans 13 residues. V lost 6 bases to trimming and J lost 6 bases, with 15 bases between them. In germline, CDR1 is LGHNA, CDR2 YNFKEQ. Seattle's enrolled individuals joined amid active infection and were then monitored longitudinally.

Sequences were obtained from peripheral blood. The clonotype comes from a woman in her twenties or thirties with COVID-19, enrolled during active disease. The chain has TRBV4-2 and TRBJ2-7; D may be TRBD2 (6 bases). DNA of the CDR3: TGTGCCAGCAGACCTGGGACTGGGTTCGAGCAGTACTTC. This sequence encodes CASRPGTGFEQYF.